This T cell receptor (beta chain) is drawn from a study of T cell repertoires in cytomegalovirus infection. On the study more broadly: Both CMV infection and a matching HLA type were indicated by public TCR beta signatures.

CDR3 size: 14 residues. Per germline, CDR1 LNHNV and CDR2 YYDKDF (reference sequence). V lost 6 bases, J lost 5 bases, and 6 bases stayed unmatched. TCRdb re-analysed the reads in MiXCR, keeping a single row per CDR3 protein. This table has approximately 500,000 distinct CDR3 sequences, roughly a third appearing once. This clonotype was picked up a small number of times. Its matching antigen is unknown. The study's findings and limits: CMV carriers having the relevant HLA were flagged by cumulative public TCR beta family frequency.

The sequencing here drew on cultured PBMCs, taken from culture after CMV antigen stimulation. This chain connects TRBV15 to TRBJ2-1; 8 nucleotides agree with TRBD2. The clonotype comes from a human donor in good health (CMV status not recorded). Some clones in this sample may be carry-over from other donors' samples. The CDR3 coding sequence is TGTGCCACCAGGCGCACGGGAGGGGACAATGAGCAGTTCTTC. Its translation: CATRRTGGDNEQFF.